The 27 T cell receptor beta chains given below trace back to one sample, sequenced in a study of OX40 agonist ivuxolimab in advanced cancers. TCRdb's table, derived via immunoSEQ multiplex PCR, lists solely in-frame clones and lacks some. Of 70,000 to 95,000 clones in the sample, about 82% were seen once. The specimen comprised CD4+ or CD8+ T cells sorted from blood, sampled in a trial of the OX40 agonist ivuxolimab. These receptors were collected from an adult with an advanced solid tumor such as melanoma, head and neck, liver or kidney cancer.

The V gene is TRBV5-1, the J gene TRBJ2-7, with TRBD1 as a possible D gene (5 bases). With 0 bases removed from V and 5 bases from J, the gap between germline ends came to 15 bases. Germline CDR1 reads SGHRS; CDR2 reads YFSETQ. This CDR3 has 15 residues. As DNA, the CDR3 is TGCGCCAGCAGCTTGGTTCGGTTTGGGGCCGACGAGCAGTACTTC. The encoded protein is CASSLVRFGADEQYF.

The chain has TRBV2 and TRBJ2-7; 10 nucleotides align to TRBD1. V trimming: 1 base; J trimming: 3 bases; junction bases outside the gene matches: 3. This CDR3 has 15 residues. Germline-derived CDR1 and CDR2 are SNHLY and FYNNEI. The CDR3 DNA sequence: TGTGCCAGCAGTGAAGGGGACAGGGGCAGCTACGAGCAGTACTTC. This gives the protein CASSEGDRGSYEQYF.

The rearrangement joins TRBV19 to TRBJ2-3, with D possibly being TRBD1 or TRBD2 (5 bases each). CDR3 size: 15 residues. Per germline, CDR1 LNHDA and CDR2 SQIVND (reference sequence). V was clipped by 5 bases and J by 3 bases, with 15 bases between them. The CDR3 bases are TGTGCCAGTAGTCCCCTCCGGGGCATTACAGATACGCAGTATTTT. Its translation is CASSPLRGITDTQYF.

This clone was counted once. The chain recombines TRBV10-1 with TRBJ2-7, with a possible D match to TRBD1 (5 bases). Trimming shortened V by 7 bases and J by 4 bases, and 11 bases separated the two germline ends. The CDR3 length is 12 residues. CDR1 WNHNN and CDR2 SYGVQD come from the germline V gene (reference sequence). Written as DNA, the CDR3 is TGCGCCAGCACGAACAGGACGTACGAGCAGTACTTC. Encoded protein: CASTNRTYEQYF.

The chain employs TRBV18 and TRBJ2-7, with D unresolved. This CDR3 is 13 amino acids long. Germline V gene sequence: CDR1 KGHSH, CDR2 LQKENI. The V end lost 1 base, the J end lost 3 bases, and 7 bases lay between the germline ends. CDR3 coding DNA: TGTGCCAGCTCACCACAGGGATTCTACGAGCAGTACTTC. Protein product: CASSPQGFYEQYF.

The chain has TRBV5-8 and TRBJ1-2; possible D gene TRBD1, 5 bases. The CDR3 has 12 residues. CDR1 is SGHTS and CDR2 is YDEGEE in the germline V gene. Trimming pared 3 bases from V and 9 bases from J, leaving 12 bases between. The CDR3 nucleotides are TGTGCCAGCAGCTCTGGGGCAAATCGCTACACCTTC. It encodes CASSSGANRYTF.

The chain is built from TRBV5-1 and TRBJ2-2; 10 bases align to TRBD1. Germline values: CDR1 SGHRS, CDR2 YFSETQ. The CDR3 runs to 16 residues. V shed 0 bases, J shed 4 bases, and the junction held 3 bases outside the gene matches. The CDR3 is CASSLGQGARTGELFF. DNA of the CDR3: TGCGCCAGCAGCTTGGGACAGGGGGCACGCACCGGGGAGCTGTTTTTT.

This rearrangement joins TRBV30 to TRBJ2-2; 9 nucleotides match TRBD2. Germline lookup yields CDR1 GTSNPN and CDR2 SVGIG (reference sequence). With V trimmed by 1 base and J by 5 bases, 8 bases remained unmatched. CDR3 size: 16 residues. CDR3 coding DNA: TGTGCCTGGAGTGCGGGACTAGCCGTTAGAACCGGGGAGCTGTTTTTT. Translation gives CAWSAGLAVRTGELFF.

DNA for the CDR3: TGTGCCAGCAGCGTTATAGGGAATGAGCAGTTCTTC. It specifies CASSVIGNEQFF. The J gene is TRBJ2-1, the V gene TRBV5-6; D unclear. The CDR3 has 12 residues. Per the germline V gene, CDR1 is SGHDT and CDR2 is YYEEEE. Between the trimmed V and J ends, which lost 4 bases and 7 bases, there was a span of 9 bases.

This sequence joins TRBV10-1 and TRBJ1-1, with D hard to call. V was pared by 3 bases and J by 1 base, with 6 bases between. Germline CDR1 is WNHNN and CDR2 is SYGVQD (reference sequence). The CDR3 sequence is 13 residues long. CDR3 amino acids: CASSDEKNTEAFF. For the CDR3, the DNA is TGCGCCAGCAGTGATGAGAAGAACACTGAAGCTTTCTTT.

There are a few counts of this clone. This chain links TRBV6-5 with TRBJ1-6, with a possible D match to TRBD1 (6 bases). Germline CDR1 is MNHEY and CDR2 is SVGAGI. Trimming removed 4 bases from V and 7 bases from J, with 11 bases in between. The CDR3 covers 14 residues. The CDR3 bases are TGTGCCAGCAGTTTCGGGGGCGGGAATTCACCCCTCCACTTT. Protein sequence: CASSFGGGNSPLHF.

The chain couples TRBV2 to TRBJ2-2, with TRBD1 matching 11 bases. The ends lost 6 bases at V and 7 bases at J; junction bases unmatched: 7. The CDR3 has 15 residues. Germline CDR1 reads SNHLY; CDR2 reads FYNNEI. CDR3 nucleotides: TGTGCCAGCAGATTAGGACAGGGGGCAGGCGGGGAGCTGTTTTTT. This sequence encodes CASRLGQGAGGELFF. Full variable domain (remainder filled in from reference TRBV2 and TRBJ2-2): EPEVTQTPSHQVTQMGQEVILRCVPISNHLYFYWYRQILGQKVEFLVSFYNNEISEKSEIFDDQFSVERPDGSNFTLKIRSTKLEDSAMYFCASRLGQGAGGELFFGEGSRLTVL.

The chain is built from TRBV9 and TRBJ2-1, with D maybe TRBD1 (5 bases). Trimming took off 4 bases at V and 0 bases at J, with 11 bases between the two ends. The CDR3 length is 15 residues. In germline, CDR1 is SGDLS, CDR2 YYNGEE. The CDR3 loop reads CASSIREFSYNEQFF. The CDR3 region has the DNA TGTGCCAGCAGCATCAGGGAATTCTCCTACAATGAGCAGTTCTTC.

The chain links TRBV4-2 to TRBJ1-5; D remains ambiguous. The CDR3 totals 12 residues. Trimming removed 3 bases from V and 8 bases from J, with 8 bases in between. Per germline, CDR1 LGHNA and CDR2 YNFKEQ. CDR3 DNA sequence: TGTGCCAGCAGCCAGGACCGGGAGCCCCAGCATTTT. Translating gives CASSQDREPQHF.

A single count supports this clone. The rearrangement joins TRBV5-1 to TRBJ2-3; D is uncertain. Germline-derived CDR1 and CDR2 are SGHRS and YFSETQ. V was trimmed by 4 bases and J by 2 bases, leaving 11 bases between them. The CDR3 extends over 14 amino acids. In nucleotides, the CDR3 is TGCGCCAGCAGCCCTATGGGCCCCACAGATACGCAGTATTTT. Its translation: CASSPMGPTDTQYF. Looking up the rest from reference TRBV5-1 and TRBJ2-3 gives the full variable domain: KAGVTQTPRYLIKTRGQQVTLSCSPISGHRSVSWYQQTPGQGLQFLFEYFSETQRNKGNFPGRFSGRQFSNSRSEMNVSTLELGDSALYLCASSPMGPTDTQYFGPGTRLTVL.

Turning to this clone: In the same sample, other DNA sequences code for this CDR3. V and J are TRBV18 and TRBJ2-5; no definite D call. With 6 bases removed from V and 2 bases from J, the gap between germline ends came to 4 bases. Germline CDR1 reads KGHSH; CDR2 reads LQKENI. The CDR3 spans 11 residues. Here the CDR3 DNA reads TGTGCCAGCTCGCGTCAAGAGACCCAGTACTTC. As protein: CASSRQETQYF.

This clone was seen more than once but under ten times. The chain joins TRBV18 to TRBJ1-4, with D perhaps TRBD1 (5 bases). Looked up from germline, CDR1 is KGHSH and CDR2 is LQKENI. Trimming cost V 6 bases and J 7 bases, with 18 bases left between them. This CDR3 has 15 residues. CDR3 sequence: CASSPGAGRGEKLFF. The CDR3 nucleotides are TGTGCCAGCTCCCCCGGCGCAGGGCGGGGTGAAAAACTGTTTTTT.

The chain employs TRBV9 and TRBJ2-7; TRBD1 is a possible D gene (6 bases). There are 13 residues in the CDR3. The V end lost 3 bases, the J end lost 6 bases, and 13 bases lay between the germline ends. Germline CDR1 SGDLS, CDR2 YYNGEE. In DNA form, the CDR3 reads TGTGCCAGCAGCGGGCAGGGGAGAGGCGAGCAGTACTTC. Protein sequence: CASSGQGRGEQYF.

The chain employs TRBV18 and TRBJ2-1; 12 positions match TRBD1. V was clipped by 5 bases and J by 2 bases; unmatched bases: 16. The length of the CDR3 is 20 residues. Germline CDR1 and CDR2: KGHSH and LQKENI. The CDR3 DNA is TGTGCCAGCTCATCACTTTCCGGGACAGGGGGCCTTTCGACCTACAATGAGCAGTTCTTC. Residues: CASSSLSGTGGLSTYNEQFF.

This clone was seen just once. The rearrangement links TRBV5-4 to TRBJ2-1, with 8 bases identical to TRBD2. The junction had 5 bases not matched to a gene; V was cut back by 0 bases and J by 0 bases. This CDR3 contains 17 residues. Per the germline V gene, CDR1 is SGHNT and CDR2 is YYREEE (reference sequence). The CDR3 coding sequence is TGTGCCAGCAGCTTGGCGGGGGGGCCTCTCTCCTACAATGAGCAGTTCTTC. This codes for CASSLAGGPLSYNEQFF.

This clone was recorded only once. The V call is TRBV29-1, the J call TRBJ1-4; 9 nucleotides line up with TRBD1. J was trimmed by 8 bases and V by 7 bases; bases with no gene match: 5. CDR1 SQVTM and CDR2 ANQGSEA come from the germline V gene. The length of the CDR3 is 12 residues. CDR3 residues: CSAGQGGEKLFF. The CDR3 bases are TGCAGCGCGGGACAGGGAGGGGAAAAACTGTTTTTT.

This clone was seen just once. The rearrangement uses TRBV27 and TRBJ2-1; possible D gene TRBD1, 5 bases. Germline V gives CDR1 MNHEY, CDR2 SMNVEV (reference sequence). The germline V and J ends were trimmed by 5 bases and 6 bases, with 11 bases remaining between them. The CDR3 consists of 13 residues. CDR3 nucleotide sequence: TGTGCCAGCAGTCTACAGACAGCCAATGAGCAGTTCTTC. It is translated as CASSLQTANEQFF.

Comments on this clone: An end of the junction differs from the germline gene, which may be a read error. This chain connects TRBV27 to TRBJ2-7, with TRBD2 matching over 10 bases. Germline V gives CDR1 MNHEY, CDR2 SMNVEV (reference sequence). The CDR3 contains 15 residues. Written as DNA, the CDR3 is TGTGCCCGCAGGTTAGCGGGGGGCCGCATCTACGAGCAGTACTTC. Protein product: CARRLAGGRIYEQYF.

This clone was seen a handful of times. The chain couples TRBV5-1 to TRBJ1-6, with D maybe TRBD1 (5 bases). Deletions cut 1 base from V and 5 bases from J, with 13 bases between. Germline V gene sequence: CDR1 SGHRS, CDR2 YFSETQ. The CDR3 spans 16 residues. The CDR3 sequence: CASSLFAGGDNSPLHF. In DNA form, the CDR3 reads TGCGCCAGCAGCTTGTTCGCCGGGGGGGATAATTCACCCCTCCACTTT.

This clone was recorded once. The rearrangement joins TRBV5-6 to TRBJ2-7; D possibly corresponds to TRBD2 (5 bases). The CDR3 contains 14 residues. V lost 2 bases and J lost 4, with 13 bases in between. CDR1 and CDR2 from the germline V gene are SGHDT and YYEEEE. The CDR3 region is CASSLVGIVYEQYF. CDR3 nucleotide sequence: TGTGCCAGCAGCTTAGTCGGGATTGTATACGAGCAGTACTTC.

This rearrangement joins TRBV4-3 to TRBJ1-1; 11 bases match TRBD1. CDR3 length: 15 residues. Germline CDR1 and CDR2: LGHNA and YSLEER. Trimming at V came to 3 bases and at J to 4 bases, leaving 4 bases not matched to a gene. The CDR3 protein is CASSQKGQGGTEAFF. CDR3 DNA: TGCGCCAGCAGCCAGAAGGGACAGGGGGGCACTGAAGCTTTCTTT.

This chain links TRBV4-2 with TRBJ1-1; D remains ambiguous. Germline loops: CDR1 LGHNA, CDR2 YNFKEQ. V was shortened by 3 bases and J by 1 base, with 15 bases between the two germline ends. This CDR3 spans 16 amino acids. CDR3 nucleotides: TGTGCCAGCAGCCAGGAACTTCTTGGAGGGAACACTGAAGCTTTCTTT. Encoded protein: CASSQELLGGNTEAFF.